Below are 27 T cell receptor beta chains sequenced from a single sample in a study of blood T cell repertoires in COVID-19. Data came from immunoSEQ multiplex PCR; TCRdb stores just in-frame clones and leaves some out. The table has over 85,000 clones, 70% to 90% seen once; the top ten hold about 4.2%. Material for sequencing was peripheral blood. All receptors derive from a man between 65 and 85 years old with acute or convalescent COVID-19.

This chain uses TRBV5-4 with TRBJ2-3; TRBD1 agrees at 7 bases. V was clipped by 4 bases and J by 4 bases; unmatched bases: 12. This CDR3 is 16 amino acids long. Per the germline V gene, CDR1 is SGHNT and CDR2 is YYREEE (reference sequence). In DNA, the CDR3 is TGTGCCAGCAGCCCAGGACAGGTCCTAAGGGCAGATACGCAGTATTTT. This codes for CASSPGQVLRADTQYF.

In its sample, this clone was seen a few times. The chain links TRBV5-6 to TRBJ1-2; TRBD1 matches 11 bases. V gave up 4 bases and J gave up 6 bases; unmatched junction bases: 14. Germline loops: CDR1 SGHDT, CDR2 YYEEEE. CDR3 size: 17 residues. DNA for the CDR3: TGTGCCAGCAGCGGCAATCCAGTCCGGGACAGGGGGAATGGCTACACCTTC. Translation: CASSGNPVRDRGNGYTF.

This clone was seen once. J is TRBJ2-2 and V is TRBV3-1 (or the pseudogene TRBV3-2); the D is unclear. With 1 base removed from V and 0 bases from J, the gap between germline ends came to 6 bases. This CDR3 spans 15 amino acids. The germline V gene has CDR1 LGHDT and CDR2 YNNKEL (reference sequence). The CDR3 DNA reads as TGTGCCAGCAGCCAAGTACGGGCGAACACCGGGGAGCTGTTTTTT. Its translation: CASSQVRANTGELFF.

The chain is built from TRBV28 and TRBJ1-6, with TRBD1 as a possible D gene (6 bases). This CDR3 region has 14 residues. Looked up from germline, CDR1 is MDHEN and CDR2 is SYDVKM. The V gene lost 6 bases and the J gene lost 5 bases, with 11 bases spanning the gap. In DNA, the CDR3 is TGTGCCAGCAGGCCTGGACAGCATAATTCACCCCTCCACTTT. Amino acid sequence: CASRPGQHNSPLHF.

The rearrangement joins TRBV2 to TRBJ1-2, with D hard to call. Germline V gene lookup returns CDR1 SNHLY and CDR2 FYNNEI. Trimming cost V 7 bases and J 7 bases, with 16 bases left between them. The CDR3 spans 13 residues. The CDR3 is CASIAVLGSGYTF. The CDR3 DNA reads as TGTGCCAGCATTGCCGTCCTGGGCTCTGGCTACACCTTC. Drawing the rest from reference TRBV2 and TRBJ1-2, the complete variable domain is EPEVTQTPSHQVTQMGQEVILRCVPISNHLYFYWYRQILGQKVEFLVSFYNNEISEKSEIFDDQFSVERPDGSNFTLKIRSTKLEDSAMYFCASIAVLGSGYTFGSGTRLTVV.

This chain links TRBV4-1 with TRBJ2-5; D is unresolved. The CDR3 extends over 15 amino acids. The V gene's germline CDR1 is MGHRA and CDR2 YSYEKL. Trimming shortened V by 0 bases and J by 2 bases, and 10 bases separated the two germline ends. This chain's CDR3 is CASSQDNTYQETQYF. For the CDR3, the DNA is TGCGCCAGCAGCCAAGATAACACATATCAAGAGACCCAGTACTTC.

CDR3 amino acids: CASSPKPGEGQPQHF. CDR3 bases: TGTGCCAGCAGCCCAAAACCAGGGGAGGGTCAGCCCCAGCATTTT. The V and J genes are TRBV7-9 and TRBJ1-5; tentatively, D is TRBD1 (6 bases). Trimming stripped 5 bases from V and 6 bases from J, with 17 bases between. The CDR3 extends over 15 amino acids. Germline lookup yields CDR1 SEHNR and CDR2 FQNEAQ (reference sequence).

This rearrangement joins TRBV6-6 to TRBJ2-5; no firm D call. Germline CDR1 and CDR2: MNHNY and SVGAGI (reference sequence). Trimming took off 2 bases at V and 3 bases at J, with 4 bases between the two ends. CDR3 length equals 12 residues. The chain's CDR3 is CASSYLEETQYF. The CDR3, as DNA: TGTGCCAGCAGTTACCTAGAAGAGACCCAGTACTTC.

This clone was observed a handful of times. The chain joins TRBV7-2 to TRBJ1-1; D ambiguous. Germline V gene lookup returns CDR1 SGHTA and CDR2 FQGNSA. V gave up 5 bases and J gave up 1 base, with 11 bases separating them. The CDR3 sequence is 14 residues long. The DNA for the CDR3 is TGTGCCAGCAGCCAAGACATACGGAACACTGAAGCTTTCTTT. Residues: CASSQDIRNTEAFF.

The genes are TRBV5-1 and TRBJ1-6; D is undetermined. The V end was cut by 0 bases, the J end by 10 bases, with 14 bases between. Looked up from germline, CDR1 is SGHRS and CDR2 is YFSETQ. This CDR3 contains 15 residues. CDR3 bases: TGCGCCAGCAGCTTGGCCGGAAAGGAGGACTCACCCCTCCACTTT. Translating gives CASSLAGKEDSPLHF.

This chain joins TRBV14 and TRBJ1-2; possible D gene TRBD1, 5 bases. V shed 4 bases and J shed 4 bases, with 13 bases lying between them. Germline lookup yields CDR1 SGHDN and CDR2 FVKESK. The CDR3 covers 14 residues. CDR3 DNA: TGTGCCAGCAGCCCACGCATTCAGGGCTATGGCTACACCTTC. Translation: CASSPRIQGYGYTF.

In this sample, this clone turned up a few times. The chain couples TRBV30 to TRBJ1-1; a weak D match, TRBD1 (5 bases). The CDR3 runs to 16 residues. Trimming took off 4 bases at V and 1 base at J, with 19 bases between the two ends. Germline V lookup: CDR1 GTSNPN, CDR2 SVGIG (reference sequence). The CDR3 DNA is TGTGCCTGGATAGGGGCTCTCGGGCGGGGGAACACTGAAGCTTTCTTT. It encodes CAWIGALGRGNTEAFF.

The CDR3 bases are TGTGCCAGCAGTTTCGGGACTCCCCCCTACGAGCAGTACGTC. It specifies CASSFGTPPYEQYV. The gene calls are TRBV6-5 and TRBJ2-7; D is perhaps TRBD2 (6 bases). V was clipped by 4 bases and J by 2 bases, with 12 bases between them. This CDR3 comprises 14 residues. The germline gives CDR1 MNHEY, CDR2 SVGAGI.

The V gene is TRBV5-5, the J gene TRBJ1-6; D remains ambiguous. The CDR3 loop spans 12 amino acids. Trimming cost V 2 bases and J 14 bases, with 11 bases left between them. Looked up from germline, CDR1 is SGHKS and CDR2 is YYEKEE (reference sequence). Here the CDR3 DNA reads TGTGCCAGCAGCTTCGACGGGTCGGCCCTCCACTTT. Translation: CASSFDGSALHF. The variable domain in full, with the rest retrieved from reference TRBV5-5 and TRBJ1-6, is DAGVTQSPTHLIKTRGQQVTLRCSPISGHKSVSWYQQVLGQGPQFIFQYYEKEERGRGNFPDRFSARQFPNYSSELNVNALLLGDSALYLCASSFDGSALHFGNGTRLTVT.

The chain uses TRBV12-3 or TRBV12-4 and TRBJ1-2; D remains unclear. With 0 bases removed from V and 3 bases from J, the gap between germline ends came to 5 bases. The CDR3 extends over 13 amino acids. The CDR3 bases are TGTGCCAGCAGTTTAGCCCGGGACTATGGCTACACCTTC. This sequence encodes CASSLARDYGYTF.

The rearrangement links TRBV19 to TRBJ1-2; D is unresolved. Trimming stripped 3 bases from V and 5 bases from J, with 13 bases between. The CDR3 sequence is 14 residues long. Germline CDR1 is LNHDA and CDR2 is SQIVND (reference sequence). CDR3 region: CASSIPGQKYGYTF. The DNA for the CDR3 is TGTGCCAGTAGTATTCCGGGTCAGAAATATGGCTACACCTTC. The full variable domain, with the rest looked up from reference TRBV19 and TRBJ1-2, is DGGITQSPKYLFRKEGQNVTLSCEQNLNHDAMYWYRQDPGQGLRLIYYSQIVNDFQKGDIAEGYSVSREKKESFPLTVTSAQKNPTAFYLCASSIPGQKYGYTFGSGTRLTVV.

The gene calls are TRBV3-1 (or the pseudogene TRBV3-2) and TRBJ1-6; 9 bases align to TRBD1. Unmatched junction bases numbered 7, after V lost 0 bases and J lost 7 bases. CDR1 and CDR2 (germline): LGHDT, YNNKEL (reference sequence). The CDR3 covers 17 residues. The CDR3 DNA is TGTGCCAGCAGCCAAGATGGGGACAGGGTGGGGAATTCACCCCTCCACTTT. Translation: CASSQDGDRVGNSPLHF.

The chain uses TRBV9 and TRBJ1-1; perhaps TRBD1 as D (5 bases). Deletions cut 3 bases from V and 1 base from J, with 10 bases between. The CDR3 is 14 amino acids. CDR1 and CDR2 (germline): SGDLS, YYNGEE. The CDR3: CASSENQGNTEAFF. The CDR3 bases are TGTGCCAGCAGCGAAAATCAGGGGAACACTGAAGCTTTCTTT.

This clone is a singleton in its sample. The chain carries TRBV29-1 and TRBJ2-7, with D maybe TRBD1 (6 bases). Trimming took 5 bases from V and 4 from J, leaving 12 bases between them. This CDR3 comprises 12 residues. The germline gives CDR1 SQVTM, CDR2 ANQGSEA. For the CDR3, the DNA is TGCAGCGTTCTGACAGGAAAGTACGAGCAGTACTTC. It is translated as CSVLTGKYEQYF.

This clone was recorded only once. The chain has TRBV28 and TRBJ1-2, with unresolved D. The V gene's germline CDR1 is MDHEN and CDR2 SYDVKM. The CDR3 is 14 residues long. V was shortened by 1 base and J by 4 bases, with 10 bases between the two germline ends. CDR3 DNA sequence: TGTGCCAGCAGTTTATCCGGGAGGAGCTATGGCTACACCTTC. It codes for CASSLSGRSYGYTF.

For the CDR3, the DNA is TGTGCCACTCAGGGGGCCACAGATACGCAGTATTTT. It specifies CATQGATDTQYF. This chain uses TRBV10-3 with TRBJ2-3; 8 bases align to TRBD1. The CDR3 totals 12 residues. The V gene end was trimmed by 10 bases and the J gene end by 2 bases; junction bases not matched to a gene: 2. CDR1 ENHRY and CDR2 SYGVKD come from the germline V gene.

J is TRBJ2-3 and V is TRBV27; the D is unclear. Trimming shortened V by 4 bases and J by 5 bases, and 10 bases separated the two germline ends. This CDR3 is 13 amino acids long. Germline V lookup: CDR1 MNHEY, CDR2 SMNVEV (reference sequence). The CDR3 region has the DNA TGTGCCAGCAGTTCCCCGACACAAGATACGCAGTATTTT. The encoded protein is CASSSPTQDTQYF.

This chain uses TRBV3-1 (or the pseudogene TRBV3-2) with TRBJ1-2; 10 bases agree with TRBD1. The V and J ends lost 4 bases and 4 bases, in that order; junction bases with no gene match: 3. CDR1 and CDR2 from the germline V gene are LGHDT and YNNKEL (reference sequence). This CDR3 has 14 residues. The CDR3 coding sequence is TGTGCCAGCAGCCCAGGACAGGGGGTCTATGGCTACACCTTC. Protein: CASSPGQGVYGYTF.

The V call is TRBV13, the J call TRBJ1-1, with 7 bases that match TRBD1. The germline V gene encodes CDR1 PRHDT and CDR2 FYEKMQ (reference sequence). V lost 4 bases, J lost 1 base, and 3 bases stayed unmatched. This CDR3 spans 14 amino acids. CDR3 DNA sequence: TGTGCCAGCAGCTCCTGGACAGGGAACACTGAAGCTTTCTTT. Amino acids: CASSSWTGNTEAFF. The complete variable domain, with remaining parts taken from reference TRBV13 and TRBJ1-1, reads AAGVIQSPRHLIKEKRETATLKCYPIPRHDTVYWYQQGPGQDPQFLISFYEKMQSDKGSIPDRFSAQQFSDYHSELNMSSLELGDSALYFCASSSWTGNTEAFFGQGTRLTVV.

The chain joins TRBV9 to TRBJ2-1; D ambiguous. V was cut by 1 base and J by 7 bases, with 6 bases left in between. The germline V gene encodes CDR1 SGDLS and CDR2 YYNGEE. This CDR3 contains 12 residues. The DNA of the CDR3 is TGTGCCAGCAGCGTAAATCATAATGAGCAGTTCTTC. Residues: CASSVNHNEQFF.

The chain carries TRBV12-3 or TRBV12-4 and TRBJ1-6, with D tentatively TRBD1 (5 bases). Deletions cut 6 bases from V and 9 bases from J, with 12 bases between. The length of the CDR3 is 13 residues. The CDR3: CASRRDLSSPLHF. The CDR3 DNA follows: TGTGCCAGCAGGCGGGACTTATCTTCACCCCTCCACTTT.

The V and J genes are TRBV5-6 and TRBJ1-1; D not resolved. Germline assignment: CDR1 SGHDT and CDR2 YYEEEE. The CDR3 is 15 residues long. Trimming took 0 bases from V and 2 from J, leaving 11 bases between them. The CDR3 region has the DNA TGTGCCAGCAGCTTGGTGGGCAGTCAAAACACTGAAGCTTTCTTT. This encodes CASSLVGSQNTEAFF.